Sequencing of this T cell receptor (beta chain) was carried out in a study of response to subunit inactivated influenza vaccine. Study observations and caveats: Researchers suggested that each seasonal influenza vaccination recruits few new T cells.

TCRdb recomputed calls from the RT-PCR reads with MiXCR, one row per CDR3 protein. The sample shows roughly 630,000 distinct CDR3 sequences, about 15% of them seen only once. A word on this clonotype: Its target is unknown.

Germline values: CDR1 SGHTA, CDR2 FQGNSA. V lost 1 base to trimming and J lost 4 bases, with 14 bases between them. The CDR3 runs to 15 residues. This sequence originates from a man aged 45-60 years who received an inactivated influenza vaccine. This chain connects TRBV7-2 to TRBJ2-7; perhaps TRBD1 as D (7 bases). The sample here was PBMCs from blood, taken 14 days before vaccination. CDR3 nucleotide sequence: TGTGCCAGCAGCTTAGAAGTGGCAGGGGGGTACGAGCAGTACTTC. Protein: CASSLEVAGGYEQYF.